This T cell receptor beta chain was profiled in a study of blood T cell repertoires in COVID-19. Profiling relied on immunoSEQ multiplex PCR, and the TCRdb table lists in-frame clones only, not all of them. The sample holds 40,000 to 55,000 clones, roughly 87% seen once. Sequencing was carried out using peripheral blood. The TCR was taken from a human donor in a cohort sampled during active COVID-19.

CDR3 in amino acids: CASSEQAGAGELFF. Written as DNA, the CDR3 is TGTGCCAGCAGTGAGCAGGCCGGCGCCGGGGAGCTGTTTTTT. The chain is built from TRBV6-4 and TRBJ2-2, with D unresolved. The CDR3 is made up of 14 amino acids. Looked up from germline, CDR1 is MRHNA and CDR2 is SNTAGT. The V and J ends lost 3 bases and 6 bases respectively, with 11 bases between them.